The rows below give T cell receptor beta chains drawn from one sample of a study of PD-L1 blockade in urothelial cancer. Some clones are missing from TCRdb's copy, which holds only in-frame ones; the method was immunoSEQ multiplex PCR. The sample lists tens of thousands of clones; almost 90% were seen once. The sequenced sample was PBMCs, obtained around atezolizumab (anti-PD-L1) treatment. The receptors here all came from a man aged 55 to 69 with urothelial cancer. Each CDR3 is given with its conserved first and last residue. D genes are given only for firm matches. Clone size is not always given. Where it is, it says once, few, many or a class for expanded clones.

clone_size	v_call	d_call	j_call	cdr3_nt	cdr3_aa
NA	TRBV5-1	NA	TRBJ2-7	TGCGCCAGCAGCTTGGCGGGGGAGAACTACGAGCAGTACTTC	CASSLAGENYEQYF
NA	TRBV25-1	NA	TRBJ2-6	TGTGCCAGCAGTGAAGGCATTCGCTCTGGGGCCAACGTCCTGACTTTC	CASSEGIRSGANVLTF
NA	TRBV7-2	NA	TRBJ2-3	TGTGCCAGCAGCTTAGTAACTACCGCTAGCACAGATACGCAGTATTTT	CASSLVTTASTDTQYF
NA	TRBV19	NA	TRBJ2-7	TGTGCCAGTAGCCCCGTCCCGGTCGTCGAGGGAGAGCAGTACTTC	CASSPVPVVEGEQYF
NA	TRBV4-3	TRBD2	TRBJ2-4	TGCGCCAGCAGCCAAGATAGCGGGGACGACGTAGCCAAAAACATTCAGTACTTC	CASSQDSGDDVAKNIQYF
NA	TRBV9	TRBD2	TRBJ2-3	TGTGCCAGCAGCTATGGGATTAGCGGGAGCGAAGTTTCAGATACGCAGTATTTT	CASSYGISGSEVSDTQYF
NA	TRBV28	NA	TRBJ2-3	TGTGCCAGCAGTTTAAGCTCCGACTCCCACACAGATACGCAGTATTTT	CASSLSSDSHTDTQYF
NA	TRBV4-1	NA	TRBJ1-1	TGCGCCAGCAGCCAAGGTCCTGGGTCGAGGGAAGCTTTCTTT	CASSQGPGSREAFF
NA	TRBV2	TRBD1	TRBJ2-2	TGTGCCAGCGGCACCGGGACAGGGCGGGGGAACGGGGAGCTGTTTTTT	CASGTGTGRGNGELFF
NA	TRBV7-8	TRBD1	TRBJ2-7	TGTGCCAGCAGCTATTACAGGGGCCAAAGATACGAGCAGTACTTC	CASSYYRGQRYEQYF
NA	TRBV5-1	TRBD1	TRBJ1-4	TGCGCCAGCGGACGGACAGGGTCGGAGAATGAAAAACTGTTTTTT	CASGRTGSENEKLFF
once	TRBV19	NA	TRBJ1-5	TGTGCCAGTAGTATAGATACGGGGGGACAGCCCCAGCATTTT	CASSIDTGGQPQHF
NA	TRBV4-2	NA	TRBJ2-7	TGTGCCAGCAGCCAAGATGGCCACGAGCAGTACTTC	CASSQDGHEQYF
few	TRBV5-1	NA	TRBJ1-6	TGCGCCAGCAGCAAGACGGGGCAGGGGAATTCACCCCTCCACTTT	CASSKTGQGNSPLHF
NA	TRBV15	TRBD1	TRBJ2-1	TGTGCCACCAGCAGAGTCGGGGCGACAGGGAAGCGGAATGAGCAGTTCTTC	CATSRVGATGKRNEQFF
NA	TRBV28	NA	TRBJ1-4	TGTGCCAGCAGTTTTCTGGAAAAACTGTTTTTT	CASSFLEKLFF
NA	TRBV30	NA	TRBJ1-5	TGTGCCTGGAGTGTACGTGGGCGATCTGGCAATCAGCCCCAGCATTTT	CAWSVRGRSGNQPQHF
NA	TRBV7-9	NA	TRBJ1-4	TGTGCCAGCAGCCACACATGGACAGATGATGAAAAACTGTTTTTT	CASSHTWTDDEKLFF
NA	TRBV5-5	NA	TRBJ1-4	TGTGCCAGCAGCTTCGGTTTGGGGGCGGGTCGTGAAAAACTGTTTTTT	CASSFGLGAGREKLFF
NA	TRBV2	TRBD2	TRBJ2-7	TGTGCCAGCATTGTTGTGATGGGAGGGACTGACCCTGGAAACTACGAGCAGTACTTC	CASIVVMGGTDPGNYEQYF
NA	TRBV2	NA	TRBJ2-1	TGTGCCAGCAGTGAATGGCCCCTGTATGAGCAGTTCTTC	CASSEWPLYEQFF
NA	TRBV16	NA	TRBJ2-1	TGTGCCAGCAGCCAAGGCGGGTACAATGAGCAGTTCTTC	CASSQGGYNEQFF
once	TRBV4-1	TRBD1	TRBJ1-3	TGCGCCAGCAGCCCCGACAGGGCCTCTGGAAACACCATATATTTT	CASSPDRASGNTIYF
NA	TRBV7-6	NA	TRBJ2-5	TGTGCCAGCAGCCTGGGACTCCCGTACCAAGAGACCCAGTACTTC	CASSLGLPYQETQYF
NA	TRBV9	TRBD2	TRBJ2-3	TGTGCCAGCAGTGCGGGGGGGGGCACAGATACGCAGTATTTT	CASSAGGGTDTQYF
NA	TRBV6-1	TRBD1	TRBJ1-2	TGTGCCAGCAGCGGGTTAGGACAGGGGGCGCATGGCTACACCTTC	CASSGLGQGAHGYTF
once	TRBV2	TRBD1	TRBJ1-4	TGTGCCTGCAAGACAGGGAATGATGAAAAACTGTTTTTT	CACKTGNDEKLFF
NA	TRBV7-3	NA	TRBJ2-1	TGTGCCAGCAGCCAAATGAGTGAGCAGTTCTTC	CASSQMSEQFF
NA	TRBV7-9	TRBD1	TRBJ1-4	TGTGCCAGCAGCTCCCGGGACAGGGGTGAAAAACTGTTTTTT	CASSSRDRGEKLFF
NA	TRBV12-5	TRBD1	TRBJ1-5	TGTGCTAGTGGTTTGGGACAGGGGAGCTGGCCCCAGCATTTT	CASGLGQGSWPQHF
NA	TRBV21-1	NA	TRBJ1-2	TGTGCCAGCAGCAAACCAGACAGAGACTATGGCTACACCTTC	CASSKPDRDYGYTF
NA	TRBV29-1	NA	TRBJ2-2	TGCAGCGGAACTTACACCGGGGAGCTGTTTTTT	CSGTYTGELFF
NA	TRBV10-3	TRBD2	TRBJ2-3	TGTGCCATCCGACTAGCGGGTAGCACAGATACGCAGTATTTT	CAIRLAGSTDTQYF
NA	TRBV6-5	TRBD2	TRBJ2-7	TGTGCCAGCAGTTACTCGGGACTAGCGGTGTACGAGCAGTACTTC	CASSYSGLAVYEQYF
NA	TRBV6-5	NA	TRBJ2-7	TGTGCCAGCAGTTCTCAGACCGGGACACCCTCCGAGCAGTACTTC	CASSSQTGTPSEQYF
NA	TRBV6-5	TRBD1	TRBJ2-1	TGTGCCAGCAGTAGACAGGGAGCCCACAATGAGCAGTTCTTC	CASSRQGAHNEQFF
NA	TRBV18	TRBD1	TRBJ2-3	TGTGCCAGCTCACCAACAGGGGGTAGCAGCACAGATACGCAGTATTTT	CASSPTGGSSTDTQYF
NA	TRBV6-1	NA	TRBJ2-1	TGTGCCAGCAGTGCACTCCAGGTCCGATACAATGAGCAGTTCTTC	CASSALQVRYNEQFF
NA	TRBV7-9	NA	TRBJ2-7	TGTGCCAGCAGCTTTCGATGGGGCGAGCAGTACTTC	CASSFRWGEQYF
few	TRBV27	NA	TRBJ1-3	TGTGCCAGCAGTTCCCGGCAGGGGAACACCATATATTTT	CASSSRQGNTIYF
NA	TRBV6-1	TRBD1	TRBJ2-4	TGTGCCAGCAGTGAGTATCCCCCTAAGGGACAGTTGAGAAACATTCAGTACTTC	CASSEYPPKGQLRNIQYF
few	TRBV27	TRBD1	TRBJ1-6	TGTGCCAGCTCCCGGACAGGGGTTCACTCCTATAATTCACCCCTCCACTTT	CASSRTGVHSYNSPLHF